Below, 10 T cell receptor beta chains from the same sample are listed, as sequenced in a study of response to subunit inactivated influenza vaccine. TCRdb independently ran MiXCR on the RT-PCR reads; one entry per CDR3 protein. Of hundreds of thousands of distinct CDR3 sequences in the sample, approximately 11% were seen once. These data were also reused for a study on T cells expressing NK-cell markers. That study adds: Researchers built TCR beta cDNA using 5'RACE template switching with UMIs.

Specimen: PBMCs from blood, collected on the day of vaccination. These receptor sequences come from a man aged 50-60 years who received an inactivated influenza vaccine.

As concerns this clonotype: One base away lies a much larger clone, so this may be a sequencing read error. This chain uses TRBV27 with TRBJ2-1; 7 bases are a match to TRBD2. This CDR3 region has 19 residues. Germline CDR1 MNHEY, CDR2 SMNVEV (reference sequence). V lost 6 bases and J lost 0; bases outside the gene matches: 17. In nucleotides, the CDR3 is TGTGCCAGCAGGTCCACTAGCGTGGGCTACAGGAGCTCCTACAATGAGCAGTTCTTC. It is translated as CASRSTSVGYRSSYNEQFF.

Ten or more counts support this clonotype. J is TRBJ1-5 and V is TRBV4-3; unclear D gene. V lost 1 base and J lost 4, with 8 bases in between. CDR1 is LGHNA and CDR2 is YSLEER in the germline V gene. The CDR3 spans 14 residues. CDR3 in DNA: TGCGCCAGCAGCCAAGCTATAGGGAATCAGCCCCAGCATTTT. Protein sequence: CASSQAIGNQPQHF.

There are a few counts of this clonotype. The rearrangement links TRBV6-2 or TRBV6-3 to TRBJ2-1; 9 nucleotides agree with TRBD2. The CDR3 has 15 residues. J gave up 7 bases and V 2 bases, and 6 bases lay outside the gene matches. Germline-derived CDR1 and CDR2 are MNHEY and SVGEGT. In DNA, the CDR3 is TGTGCCAGCAGTTACCTGCGGGGGGGCCGTAATGAGCAGTTCTTC. Translated: CASSYLRGGRNEQFF.

V gene TRBV4-1 combines with J gene TRBJ2-7; TRBD1 matches 7 bases. In germline, CDR1 is MGHRA, CDR2 YSYEKL. The junction had 8 bases not matched to a gene; V was cut back by 1 base and J by 2 bases. This CDR3 contains 16 residues. The CDR3 is CASSQAGDSVTYEQYF. The CDR3 nucleotides read TGCGCCAGCAGCCAAGCAGGGGACAGCGTAACCTACGAGCAGTACTTC.

In its sample, this clonotype was seen a few times. This chain connects TRBV20-1 to TRBJ1-4; D gene unclear. This CDR3 has 13 amino acids. The germline CDR1 and CDR2 sequences are DFQATT and SNEGSKA (reference sequence). V gave up 3 bases and J gave up 0 bases, with 5 bases separating them. CDR3 in DNA: TGCAGTGCTAGGCACGCAACTAATGAAAAACTGTTTTTT. As protein: CSARHATNEKLFF.

The gene calls are TRBV20-1 and TRBJ2-5; tentatively, D is TRBD2 (5 bases). The germline V gene encodes CDR1 DFQATT and CDR2 SNEGSKA (reference sequence). The CDR3 has 13 residues. The V end lost 7 bases, the J end lost 5 bases, and 17 bases lay between the germline ends. The CDR3 reads CSGSMDFKETQYF. CDR3 sequence (DNA): TGCAGTGGCAGCATGGACTTTAAGGAGACCCAGTACTTC.

The V gene is TRBV13, the J gene TRBJ2-1; 10 bases are shared with TRBD2. In germline, CDR1 is PRHDT, CDR2 FYEKMQ (reference sequence). The CDR3 consists of 15 residues. V lost 6 bases, J lost 7 bases, and 9 bases stayed unmatched. CDR3 loop: CASSPVLAGVNEQFF. The CDR3 nucleotides read TGTGCCAGCAGTCCGGTCCTAGCGGGAGTAAATGAGCAGTTCTTC.

The chain joins TRBV20-1 to TRBJ2-7; possibly TRBD2 for D (5 bases). This CDR3 spans 16 amino acids. V dropped 0 bases and J dropped 0 bases, with 15 bases sitting between them. Germline loops: CDR1 DFQATT, CDR2 SNEGSKA (reference sequence). The CDR3 protein is CSARDWDSAYSYEQYF. As DNA, the CDR3 is TGCAGTGCTAGAGATTGGGATAGCGCTTACTCCTACGAGCAGTACTTC.

The chain has TRBV5-6 and TRBJ2-5; D perhaps matches TRBD2 (6 bases). V lost 6 bases and J lost 5, with 17 bases in between. CDR3 length: 14 amino acids. The germline CDR1 and CDR2 sequences are SGHDT and YYEEEE. The CDR3 nucleotides are TGTGCCAGCACCACCATCGGGAGTTCGGAGACCCAGTACTTC. Translating it yields CASTTIGSSETQYF.

In this sample, this clonotype turned up a few times. The chain carries TRBV11-2 and TRBJ2-1, with 9 bases lining up with TRBD2. The germline gives CDR1 SGHAT, CDR2 FQNNGV. CDR3 length: 17 residues. Unmatched junction bases numbered 10, after V lost 3 bases and J lost 4 bases. CDR3 residues: CASSFFDGTSRYNEQFF. The CDR3 nucleotides are TGTGCCAGCAGCTTCTTTGACGGGACTAGCCGATACAATGAGCAGTTCTTC. The whole variable domain, filled in from reference TRBV11-2 and TRBJ2-1, reads EAGVAQSPRYKIIEKRQSVAFWCNPISGHATLYWYQQILGQGPKLLIQFQNNGVVDDSQLPKDRFSAERLKGVDSTLKIQPAKLEDSAVYLCASSFFDGTSRYNEQFFGPGTRLTVL.